The next 27 T cell receptor beta chains were all read from a single sample in a study of beta chain features in type 1 diabetes. Expressed TCRB transcripts were sequenced after all isolated RNA was converted to cDNA. Measured with immunoSEQ multiplex PCR; TCRdb has only the in-frame clones, and not every one. The sample shows over 500,000 clones, around a sixth of them seen only once. Sample: naive CD4+ T cells from blood. The source of these receptors is a man aged 18 to 35 in good health.

A few counts support this clone. The chain is built from TRBV30 and TRBJ2-7; 7 bases fit TRBD2. The germline gives CDR1 GTSNPN, CDR2 SVGIG (reference sequence). Trimming removed 2 bases from V and 9 bases from J; junction bases left unmatched: 10. The CDR3 sequence is 13 residues long. CDR3 DNA sequence: TGTGCCTGGAGTTCCTTCCGCGGCGGGGGGCAGTACTTC. Translated, it gives CAWSSFRGGGQYF.

The chain combines TRBV4-3 with TRBJ1-2, with D hard to call. From germline, CDR1 is LGHNA and CDR2 YSLEER. V shed 0 bases and J shed 8 bases, with 7 bases lying between them. The CDR3 has 12 residues. Here the CDR3 reads CASSQDWGGYTF. The CDR3 nucleotides read TGCGCCAGCAGCCAAGATTGGGGAGGCTACACCTTC.

The chain links TRBV27 to TRBJ2-5; 8 nucleotides align to TRBD1. CDR3 length: 14 amino acids. Per germline, CDR1 MNHEY and CDR2 SMNVEV (reference sequence). Unmatched junction bases numbered 10, after V lost 0 bases and J lost 13 bases. The CDR3, as DNA: TGTGCCAGCAGTTTATCCGGGCAGGGGGCGGCTCGGTACTTC. Residues: CASSLSGQGAARYF.

V is TRBV5-4 and J is TRBJ1-1; a possible D gene is TRBD1 (5 bases). From germline, CDR1 is SGHNT and CDR2 YYREEE (reference sequence). The CDR3 loop spans 15 amino acids. With 4 bases removed from V and 2 bases from J, the gap between germline ends came to 15 bases. The CDR3 region has the DNA TGTGCCAGCAGCGAGGGACCAGGGCGAAACACTGAAGCTTTCTTT. Protein product: CASSEGPGRNTEAFF.

V and J are TRBV7-3 and TRBJ2-5; TRBD2 aligns across 9 bases. Germline V gene sequence: CDR1 SGHTA, CDR2 FQGTGA. This CDR3 region has 15 residues. Trimming at V came to 5 bases and at J to 5 bases, leaving 9 bases not matched to a gene. CDR3 amino acids: CASSPGREGLETQYF. The CDR3 DNA follows: TGTGCCAGCAGCCCGGGGCGGGAGGGCCTGGAGACCCAGTACTTC.

This clone was counted only a few times. The chain joins TRBV7-6 to TRBJ2-7, with 8 bases lining up with TRBD1. Germline V lookup: CDR1 SGHVS, CDR2 FNYEAQ. V shed 4 bases and J 6 bases; nucleotides not matched to a gene: 2. The CDR3 is made up of 12 amino acids. The CDR3 region has the DNA TGTGCCAGCAGCTATGACAGGGGCGAGCAGTACTTC. It encodes CASSYDRGEQYF. Looking up the rest from reference TRBV7-6 and TRBJ2-7 gives the full variable domain: GAGVSQSPRYKVTKRGQDVALRCDPISGHVSLYWYRQALGQGPEFLTYFNYEAQQDKSGLPNDRFSAERPEGSISTLTIQRTEQRDSAMYRCASSYDRGEQYFGPGTRLTVT.

The chain uses TRBV5-4 and TRBJ1-5; no definite D call. The length of the CDR3 is 15 residues. In germline, CDR1 is SGHNT, CDR2 YYREEE (reference sequence). Trimming left V 4 bases short and J 1 base short, with 12 bases between. DNA for the CDR3: TGTGCCAGCAGCCGCGATACGGGGAGCAATCAGCCCCAGCATTTT. This gives the protein CASSRDTGSNQPQHF. The variable domain in full, completed from reference TRBV5-4 and TRBJ1-5, reads ETGVTQSPTHLIKTRGQQVTLRCSSQSGHNTVSWYQQALGQGPQFIFQYYREEENGRGNFPPRFSGLQFPNYSSELNVNALELDDSALYLCASSRDTGSNQPQHFGDGTRLSIL.

The chain is built from TRBV10-3 and TRBJ1-1; TRBD1 agrees at 8 bases. In germline, CDR1 is ENHRY, CDR2 SYGVKD. The CDR3 contains 14 residues. The V gene end was trimmed by 7 bases and the J gene end by 4 bases; junction bases not matched to a gene: 8. CDR3 coding DNA: TGTGCCATCACCGGGACAGGCGGGACCACTGAAGCTTTCTTT. This translates into CAITGTGGTTEAFF.

The table lists this clone with a few counts. The V and J genes are TRBV5-4 and TRBJ2-5; 8 nucleotides match TRBD2. Germline CDR1 and CDR2: SGHNT and YYREEE (reference sequence). The CDR3 runs to 17 residues. V lost 0 bases to trimming and J lost 5 bases; unmatched junction nucleotides: 12. The CDR3 DNA follows: TGTGCCAGCAGCTTGGCCGTGAGCGGGGGTGGCCCGGAGACCCAGTACTTC. Its translation is CASSLAVSGGGPETQYF.

This clone was observed a few times. This same CDR3 is encoded by further DNA sequences in the sample. The genes are TRBV7-9 and TRBJ2-2, with D uncertain. Germline V lookup: CDR1 SEHNR, CDR2 FQNEAQ (reference sequence). Trimming left V 1 base short and J 3 bases short, with 3 bases between. This CDR3 contains 13 residues. The CDR3 nucleotides read TGTGCCAGCAGCTTAGGGTACACCGGGGAGCTGTTTTTT. Translating gives CASSLGYTGELFF.

This clone was picked up a small number of times. J is TRBJ1-6 and V is TRBV9, with D possibly TRBD1 on 6 matching bases. Germline CDR1 and CDR2: SGDLS and YYNGEE. V was clipped by 2 bases and J by 9 bases, with 12 bases between them. The CDR3 sequence is 14 residues long. CDR3 in amino acids: CASSVSGEFSPLHF. CDR3 DNA: TGTGCCAGCAGCGTTTCAGGGGAGTTTTCACCCCTCCACTTT.

The rearrangement links TRBV7-9 to TRBJ2-4; D call uncertain. V was clipped by 8 bases and J by 2 bases, with 13 bases between them. Germline V lookup: CDR1 SEHNR, CDR2 FQNEAQ (reference sequence). This CDR3 is 14 amino acids long. CDR3 DNA sequence: TGTGCCAGCGTGGACCTTCTAACCAAAAACATTCAGTACTTC. Translated: CASVDLLTKNIQYF.

This chain links TRBV19 with TRBJ2-2; D ambiguous. CDR1 and CDR2 (germline): LNHDA, SQIVND (reference sequence). V dropped 6 bases and J dropped 0 bases, with 5 bases sitting between them. CDR3 length: 13 amino acids. The CDR3 sequence is CASRGSNTGELFF. In DNA form, the CDR3 reads TGTGCCAGTAGGGGATCGAACACCGGGGAGCTGTTTTTT.

The gene calls are TRBV7-9 and TRBJ1-5, with D uncertain. From germline, CDR1 is SEHNR and CDR2 FQNEAQ (reference sequence). This CDR3 is built from 13 residues. Between the trimmed V and J ends, which lost 3 bases and 5 bases, there was a span of 8 bases. DNA of the CDR3: TGTGCCAGCAGCTTTTCAGAGGATCAGCCCCAGCATTTT. This codes for CASSFSEDQPQHF.

This clone was found a few times. The chain recombines TRBV11-2 with TRBJ2-2; D remains ambiguous. V was cut by 5 bases and J by 7 bases, with 11 bases left in between. CDR1 is SGHAT, CDR2 FQNNGV, per germline. This CDR3 contains 13 residues. CDR3 bases: TGTGCCAGCAGCCGCTTCGATGGCGGGGAGCTGTTTTTT. Its translation: CASSRFDGGELFF.

A few counts support this clone. This chain joins TRBV11-2 and TRBJ2-1, with TRBD1 identical over 7 bases. With V trimmed by 3 bases and J by 0 bases, 5 bases remained unmatched. Per germline, CDR1 SGHAT and CDR2 FQNNGV. There are 16 residues in the CDR3. CDR3 loop: CASSFGGQFSYNEQFF. CDR3 in DNA: TGTGCCAGCAGCTTTGGGGGACAGTTCTCCTACAATGAGCAGTTCTTC.

In this sample, this clone turned up a few times. This sequence joins TRBV28 and TRBJ2-4; D is perhaps TRBD1 (6 bases). Germline values: CDR1 MDHEN, CDR2 SYDVKM. CDR3 size: 15 residues. The V end was cut by 7 bases, the J end by 8 bases, with 21 bases between. CDR3 sequence: CASNTHHRDTDIQYF. In DNA form, the CDR3 reads TGTGCCAGCAACACTCACCACCGGGACACGGACATTCAGTACTTC.

The chain couples TRBV7-2 to TRBJ2-7; tentatively, D is TRBD1 (6 bases). Germline CDR1 and CDR2: SGHTA and FQGNSA. V gave up 1 base and J gave up 4 bases, with 11 bases separating them. CDR3 length: 14 amino acids. The CDR3 protein is CASSLGRGGYEQYF. For the CDR3, the DNA is TGTGCCAGCAGCTTAGGAAGAGGGGGATACGAGCAGTACTTC.

This clone was counted only a few times. The chain combines TRBV7-2 with TRBJ2-7; D may correspond to TRBD1 or TRBD2 (5 bases each). V lost 2 bases to trimming and J lost 4 bases, with 9 bases between them. Germline CDR1 and CDR2: SGHTA and FQGNSA. The CDR3 length is 13 residues. CDR3 nucleotides: TGTGCCAGCAGCTTAAGAGGGGAGTACGAGCAGTACTTC. This gives the protein CASSLRGEYEQYF.

V gene TRBV5-1 combines with J gene TRBJ2-3; 7 bases align to TRBD2. Germline CDR1 reads SGHRS; CDR2 reads YFSETQ. V was pared by 4 bases and J by 2 bases, with 13 bases of the junction left unmatched. This CDR3 is built from 17 residues. CDR3 loop: CASSRFARLAATDTQYF. The CDR3 DNA reads TGCGCCAGCAGCCGATTCGCCAGACTAGCTGCCACAGATACGCAGTATTTT.

The chain recombines TRBV30 with TRBJ2-5; D call uncertain. This CDR3 contains 14 residues. CDR1 is GTSNPN, CDR2 SVGIG, per germline (reference sequence). Trimming left V 1 base short and J 1 base short, with 10 bases between. CDR3 nucleotides: TGTGCCTGGAGTGAGATGGGTGCCCAAGAGACCCAGTACTTC. It codes for CAWSEMGAQETQYF.

The rearrangement joins TRBV4-2 to TRBJ1-5; 9 positions agree with TRBD1. J lost 3 bases, V lost 5 bases, and 11 bases had no gene match. CDR3 length equals 17 residues. Germline V CDR1 and CDR2: LGHNA, YNFKEQ. CDR3 protein: CASSSKGDRGTNQPQHF. CDR3 DNA sequence: TGTGCCAGCAGCAGCAAGGGAGACAGGGGGACCAATCAGCCCCAGCATTTT.

The chain joins TRBV6-1 to TRBJ1-2; tentatively, D is TRBD1 (6 bases). The CDR3 totals 13 residues. In germline, CDR1 is MNHNS, CDR2 SASEGT. The V gene lost 6 bases and the J gene lost 7 bases, with 15 bases spanning the gap. Here the CDR3 reads CASRKAGAVGYTF. The DNA of the CDR3 is TGTGCCAGCAGGAAAGCGGGGGCAGTTGGCTACACCTTC.

This clone was counted only a few times. V is TRBV25-1 and J is TRBJ1-1, with D perhaps matching TRBD1 (6 bases). The CDR3 sequence is 14 residues long. The ends were cut back, 1 base at V and 7 bases at J, with 13 bases in the middle. Germline CDR1 and CDR2: MGHDK and SYGVNS. The DNA for the CDR3 is TGTGCCAGCAGTGAATGGGGGGGCCCCCGTGAAGCTTTCTTT. As protein: CASSEWGGPREAFF.

The chain links TRBV18 to TRBJ2-1; no firm D call. Germline V CDR1 and CDR2: KGHSH, LQKENI. CDR3 length: 14 residues. V was clipped by 0 bases and J by 8 bases, with 11 bases between them. The CDR3 protein is CASSPPGRTYEQFF. CDR3 sequence (DNA): TGTGCCAGCTCACCACCCGGGCGGACCTATGAGCAGTTCTTC. Combining the CDR3 with reference TRBV18 and TRBJ2-1 gives the whole variable domain NAGVMQNPRHLVRRRGQEARLRCSPMKGHSHVYWYRQLPEEGLKFMVYLQKENIIDESGMPKERFSAEFPKEGPSILRIQQVVRGDSAAYFCASSPPGRTYEQFFGPGTRLTVL.

Only a few counts were recorded for this clone. The chain joins TRBV7-3 to TRBJ2-3, with D maybe TRBD2 (5 bases). V was pared by 4 bases and J by 14 bases, with 19 bases between. This CDR3 contains 13 residues. Germline lookup yields CDR1 SGHTA and CDR2 FQGTGA. The CDR3 sequence: CASSSALGPRRYF. In DNA, the CDR3 is TGTGCCAGCAGCTCCGCACTAGGCCCCCGGAGGTATTTT. The entire variable domain, with the rest obtained from reference TRBV7-3 and TRBJ2-3, is as follows: GAGVSQTPSNKVTEKGKYVELRCDPISGHTALYWYRQSLGQGPEFLIYFQGTGAADDSGLPNDRFFAVRPEGSVSTLKIQRTERGDSAVYLCASSSALGPRRYFGPGTRLTVL.

The chain is built from TRBV27 and TRBJ2-7, with a tentative D call TRBD2 (5 bases). V was cut by 5 bases and J by 6 bases, with 11 bases left in between. Germline CDR1 and CDR2: MNHEY and SMNVEV (reference sequence). This CDR3 has 12 residues. CDR3 in DNA: TGTGCCAGCAGTGAACGAGGAGGCGAGCAGTACTTC. Translation: CASSERGGEQYF.